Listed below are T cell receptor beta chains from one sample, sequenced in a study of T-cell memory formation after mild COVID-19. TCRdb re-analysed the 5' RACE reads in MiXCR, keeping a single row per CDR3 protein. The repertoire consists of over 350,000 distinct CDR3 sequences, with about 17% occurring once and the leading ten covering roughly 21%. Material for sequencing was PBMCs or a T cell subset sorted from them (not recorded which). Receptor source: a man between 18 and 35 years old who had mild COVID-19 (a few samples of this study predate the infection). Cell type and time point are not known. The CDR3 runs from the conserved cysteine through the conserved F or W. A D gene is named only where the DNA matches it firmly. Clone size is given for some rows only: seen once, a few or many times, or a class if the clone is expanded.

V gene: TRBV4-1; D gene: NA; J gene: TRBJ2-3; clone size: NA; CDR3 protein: CASSHGGWQSDTQYF; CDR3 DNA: TGCGCCAGCAGCCACGGGGGATGGCAATCAGATACGCAGTATTTT
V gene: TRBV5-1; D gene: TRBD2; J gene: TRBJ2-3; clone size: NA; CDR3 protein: CASRRLAGEKNRATDTQYF; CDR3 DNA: TGCGCCAGCAGGAGACTAGCGGGGGAAAAGAACCGGGCCACAGATACGCAGTATTTT
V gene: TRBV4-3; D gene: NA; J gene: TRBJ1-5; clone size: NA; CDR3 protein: CASSQDSGSNQPQHF; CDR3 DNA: TGCGCCAGCAGCCAAGATTCGGGAAGCAATCAGCCCCAGCATTTT
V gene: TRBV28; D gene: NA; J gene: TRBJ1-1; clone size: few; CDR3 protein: CASSTRTGPNTEAFF; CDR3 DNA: TGTGCCAGCTCGACCCGAACAGGTCCGAACACTGAAGCTTTCTTT
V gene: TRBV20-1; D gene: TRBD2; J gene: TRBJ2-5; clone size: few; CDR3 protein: CSAARLAGQETQYF; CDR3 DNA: TGCAGTGCTGCCCGGCTAGCGGGGCAAGAGACCCAGTACTTC
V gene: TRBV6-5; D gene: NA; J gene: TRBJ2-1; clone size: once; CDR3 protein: CASSLDSAYNEQFF; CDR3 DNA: TGTGCCAGCAGCCTTGACTCTGCCTACAATGAGCAGTTCTTC
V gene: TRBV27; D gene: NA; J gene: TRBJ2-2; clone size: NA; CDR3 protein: CASLGHNAGELFF; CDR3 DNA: TGTGCCAGCCTTGGACATAACGCCGGGGAGCTGTTTTTT
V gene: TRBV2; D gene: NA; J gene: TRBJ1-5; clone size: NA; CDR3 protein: CASTVRGSNQPQHF; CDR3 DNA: TGTGCCAGCACGGTTAGGGGCTCTAATCAGCCCCAGCATTTT
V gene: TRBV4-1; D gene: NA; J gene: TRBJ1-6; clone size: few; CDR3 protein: CASSHPLDTLVYNSPLHF; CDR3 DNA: TGCGCCAGCAGCCATCCCCTGGACACCCTAGTGTATAATTCACCCCTCCACTTT
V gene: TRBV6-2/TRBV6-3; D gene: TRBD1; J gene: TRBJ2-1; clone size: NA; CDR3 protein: CASRTGTGYNEQFF; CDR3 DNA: TGTGCCAGCAGGACCGGGACAGGGTACAATGAGCAGTTCTTC
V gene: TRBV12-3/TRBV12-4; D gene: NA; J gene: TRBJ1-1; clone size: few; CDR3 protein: CASRPGVYRGTEAFF; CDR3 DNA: TGTGCCAGTCGACCCGGGGTCTACCGGGGCACTGAAGCTTTCTTT
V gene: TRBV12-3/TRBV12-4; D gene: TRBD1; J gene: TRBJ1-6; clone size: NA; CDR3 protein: CASSRQGVSPLHF; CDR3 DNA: TGTGCCAGCAGTCGACAGGGGGTATCACCCCTCCACTTT
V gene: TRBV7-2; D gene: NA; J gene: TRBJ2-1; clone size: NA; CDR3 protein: CASSFYQYNEQFF; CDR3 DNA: TGTGCCAGCAGCTTTTATCAATACAATGAGCAGTTCTTC
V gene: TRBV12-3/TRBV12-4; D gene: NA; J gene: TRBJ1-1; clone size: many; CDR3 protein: CASSLKRITEAFF; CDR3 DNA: TGTGCCAGCAGTTTGAAGCGGATCACTGAAGCTTTCTTT
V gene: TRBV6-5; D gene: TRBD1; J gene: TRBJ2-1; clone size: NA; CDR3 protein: CASRSPGTGPQIF; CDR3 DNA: TGTGCCAGCAGATCACCCGGGACAGGGCCGCAGATCTTC
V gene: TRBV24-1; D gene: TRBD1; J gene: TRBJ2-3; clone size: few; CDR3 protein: CATSVGTGTDTQYF; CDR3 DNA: TGTGCCACCAGTGTTGGGACAGGGACAGATACGCAGTATTTT
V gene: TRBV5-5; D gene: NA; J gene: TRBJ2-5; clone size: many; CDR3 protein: CASSLTADQETQYF; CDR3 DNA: TGTGCCAGCAGCTTGACGGCTGATCAAGAGACCCAGTACTTC
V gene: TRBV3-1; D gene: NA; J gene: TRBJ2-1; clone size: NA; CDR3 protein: CASSQRNTDNEQFF; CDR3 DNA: TGTGCCAGCAGCCAGAGGAATACAGACAATGAGCAGTTCTTC
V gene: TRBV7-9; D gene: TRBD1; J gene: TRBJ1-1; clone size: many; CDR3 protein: CASSLPPPGQGTNTEAFF; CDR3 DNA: TGTGCCAGCAGCTTACCCCCTCCGGGACAGGGGACGAACACTGAAGCTTTCTTT
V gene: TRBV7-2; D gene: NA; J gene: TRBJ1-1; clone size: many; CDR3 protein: CASSRQTEAFF; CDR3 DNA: TGTGCCAGCAGCCGCCAAACTGAAGCTTTCTTT
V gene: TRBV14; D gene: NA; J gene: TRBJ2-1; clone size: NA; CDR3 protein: CASSQDRGRLFF; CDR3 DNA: TGTGCCAGCAGCCAAGATCGAGGAAGGTTGTTCTTC
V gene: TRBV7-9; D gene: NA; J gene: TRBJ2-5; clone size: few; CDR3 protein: CASRLQGGWGQETQYF; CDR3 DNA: TGTGCCAGCAGACTCCAGGGGGGCTGGGGCCAAGAGACCCAGTACTTC
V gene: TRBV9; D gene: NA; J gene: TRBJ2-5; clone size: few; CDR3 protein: CASSVAGKETQYF; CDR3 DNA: TGTGCCAGCAGCGTAGCCGGAAAAGAGACCCAGTACTTC
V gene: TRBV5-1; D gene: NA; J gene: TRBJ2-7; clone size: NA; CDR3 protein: CASGVGSLYEQYF; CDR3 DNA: TGCGCCAGCGGAGTAGGATCCCTTTACGAGCAGTACTTC
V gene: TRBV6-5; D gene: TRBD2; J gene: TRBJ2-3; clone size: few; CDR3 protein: CASSHGGTWGDTQYF; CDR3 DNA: TGTGCCAGCAGCCACGGGGGGACTTGGGGCGATACGCAGTATTTT